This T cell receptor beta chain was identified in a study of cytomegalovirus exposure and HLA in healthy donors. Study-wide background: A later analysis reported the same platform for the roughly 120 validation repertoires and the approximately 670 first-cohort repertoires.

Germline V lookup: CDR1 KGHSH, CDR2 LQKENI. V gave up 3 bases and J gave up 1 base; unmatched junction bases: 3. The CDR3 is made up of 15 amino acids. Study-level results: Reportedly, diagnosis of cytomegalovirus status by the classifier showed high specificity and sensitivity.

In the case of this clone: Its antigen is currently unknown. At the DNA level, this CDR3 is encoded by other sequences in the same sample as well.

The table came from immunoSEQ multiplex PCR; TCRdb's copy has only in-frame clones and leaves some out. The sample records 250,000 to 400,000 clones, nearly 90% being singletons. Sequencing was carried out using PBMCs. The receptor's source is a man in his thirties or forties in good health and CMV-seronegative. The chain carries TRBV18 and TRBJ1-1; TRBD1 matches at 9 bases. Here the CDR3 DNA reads TGTGCCAGCTCACCTTTGGGACAGGGGAACACTGAAGCTTTCTTT. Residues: CASSPLGQGNTEAFF.